This is a list of T cell receptor beta chains from one sample in a study of identical twins. TCRdb fed the 5' RACE reads into MiXCR, producing one record per CDR3 protein. In the table there are about 340,000 distinct CDR3 sequences, 10% to 15% of which are singletons. The same specimen was also included in a second study, on yellow fever vaccine responses in identical twins.

Material: CD8+ T cells sorted from blood. Receptors were obtained from a woman aged 18-29 years in good health. Both conserved end residues are part of each CDR3. The D gene is left open where the match is weak. Clone size is given for some rows only: seen once, a few or many times, or a class if the clone is expanded.

size: few
J: TRBJ1-1
D: -
V: TRBV5-6
CDR3: CASSGQNTEAFF
DNA: TGTGCCAGCAGCGGACAGAACACTGAAGCTTTCTTT

size: -
J: TRBJ1-6
D: -
V: TRBV7-2
CDR3: CASSSTREPNSPLHF
DNA: TGTGCCAGCAGCTCCACCAGGGAACCCAATTCACCCCTCCACTTT

size: few
J: TRBJ2-3
D: -
V: TRBV5-5
CDR3: CASSLVAAGGTDTQYF
DNA: TGTGCCAGCAGCTTGGTAGCGGCAGGGGGCACAGATACGCAGTATTTT

size: few
J: TRBJ2-6
D: -
V: TRBV12-3/TRBV12-4
CDR3: CASRDGGANVLTF
DNA: TGTGCCAGCAGGGACGGTGGGGCCAACGTCCTGACTTTC

size: many
J: TRBJ2-1
D: TRBD2
V: TRBV29-1
CDR3: CSVFSGRGINEQFF
DNA: TGCAGCGTGTTTAGCGGGAGGGGGATCAATGAGCAGTTCTTC

size: -
J: TRBJ2-2
D: -
V: TRBV7-2
CDR3: CASRIEGYGELFF
DNA: TGTGCCAGCAGAATAGAGGGTTACGGGGAGCTGTTTTTT

size: once
J: TRBJ2-3
D: TRBD1
V: TRBV20-1
CDR3: CSACQAGGSWDTQYF
DNA: TGCAGTGCTTGCCAGGCAGGGGGCTCGTGGGATACGCAGTATTTT

size: -
J: TRBJ1-6
D: -
V: TRBV6-2/TRBV6-3
CDR3: CASSPGRYNSPLHF
DNA: TGTGCCAGCAGCCCGGGACGGTATAATTCACCCCTCCACTTT

size: few
J: TRBJ2-5
D: -
V: TRBV28
CDR3: CASSGGRNPQETQYF
DNA: TGTGCCAGCAGTGGGGGAAGGAACCCCCAAGAGACCCAGTACTTC

size: few
J: TRBJ2-5
D: -
V: TRBV3-1
CDR3: CASSQGGREWTETQYF
DNA: TGTGCCAGCAGCCAAGGAGGCAGGGAATGGACGGAGACCCAGTACTTC

size: -
J: TRBJ2-3
D: TRBD1
V: TRBV29-1
CDR3: CSVGSPGQGSTQYF
DNA: TGCAGCGTCGGGTCGCCGGGACAGGGGAGTACGCAGTATTTT

size: few
J: TRBJ2-1
D: TRBD2
V: TRBV12-5
CDR3: CASGLVGLAGVTYNEQFF
DNA: TGTGCTAGTGGTTTGGTAGGTCTAGCGGGAGTAACCTACAATGAGCAGTTCTTC

size: many
J: TRBJ1-1
D: -
V: TRBV15
CDR3: CATSRALRGGAATEAFF
DNA: TGTGCCACCAGCAGAGCTCTACGGGGGGGCGCCGCCACTGAAGCTTTCTTT

size: few
J: TRBJ2-3
D: TRBD2
V: TRBV12-3/TRBV12-4
CDR3: CAIARSSGGAWSDTQYF
DNA: TGTGCCATCGCTCGATCTAGCGGGGGGGCCTGGTCAGATACGCAGTATTTT

size: -
J: TRBJ1-1
D: -
V: TRBV4-2
CDR3: CASSQGHASAFF
DNA: TGTGCCAGCAGCCAGGGACATGCTTCTGCTTTCTTT

size: many
J: TRBJ2-5
D: TRBD2
V: TRBV27
CDR3: CASSVKWGTSAQETQYF
DNA: TGTGCCAGCAGTGTCAAATGGGGGACTAGCGCCCAGGAGACCCAGTACTTC

size: many
J: TRBJ1-1
D: -
V: TRBV4-2
CDR3: CASSQDRGTEAFF
DNA: TGTGCCAGCAGCCAAGATCGGGGCACTGAAGCTTTCTTT

size: few
J: TRBJ2-3
D: -
V: TRBV28
CDR3: CASSFTGGGTDTQYF
DNA: TGTGCCAGCAGTTTCACGGGCGGAGGCACAGATACGCAGTATTTT

size: -
J: TRBJ1-2
D: -
V: TRBV15
CDR3: CATSRDRWFYGYTF
DNA: TGTGCCACCAGCAGAGATCGGTGGTTCTATGGCTACACCTTC

size: few
J: TRBJ2-7
D: TRBD2
V: TRBV28
CDR3: CASSYGGRRLGYEQYF
DNA: TGTGCCAGCAGTTACGGCGGGAGGCGGTTGGGCTACGAGCAGTACTTC

size: -
J: TRBJ2-1
D: TRBD1
V: TRBV9
CDR3: CASSGGTGSSYNEQFF
DNA: TGTGCCAGCAGCGGGGGGACAGGGAGCTCCTACAATGAGCAGTTCTTC

size: few
J: TRBJ2-1
D: TRBD2
V: TRBV28
CDR3: CASRAGTSDTNEQFF
DNA: TGTGCCAGCAGGGCCGGGACTAGCGACACCAATGAGCAGTTCTTC

size: few
J: TRBJ2-3
D: -
V: TRBV27
CDR3: CASSNGRRGTDTQYF
DNA: TGTGCCAGCAGCAACGGACGGCGAGGGACAGATACGCAGTATTTT

size: -
J: TRBJ1-1
D: -
V: TRBV20-1
CDR3: CSARGVDEAFF
DNA: TGCAGTGCTAGAGGAGTGGATGAAGCTTTCTTT

size: -
J: TRBJ2-1
D: TRBD2
V: TRBV11-2
CDR3: CASSFRGLAGGIWRHNEQFF
DNA: TGTGCCAGCAGCTTTCGTGGACTAGCGGGAGGGATTTGGAGGCACAATGAGCAGTTCTTC

size: few
J: TRBJ2-2
D: TRBD1
V: TRBV6-5
CDR3: CASSSIGTGGSTGELFF
DNA: TGTGCCAGCAGTTCCATCGGGACAGGGGGATCCACCGGGGAGCTGTTTTTT

size: few
J: TRBJ1-1
D: -
V: TRBV9
CDR3: CASSAYRDDTFF
DNA: TGTGCCAGCAGCGCCTACCGGGACGATACTTTCTTT

size: -
J: TRBJ2-3
D: -
V: TRBV4-2
CDR3: CASSHLEGAASTDTQYF
DNA: TGTGCCAGCAGCCACCTGGAGGGGGCCGCTAGCACAGATACGCAGTATTTT

size: -
J: TRBJ1-1
D: -
V: TRBV24-1
CDR3: CATATERTEAFF
DNA: TGTGCCACCGCTACAGAAAGAACTGAAGCTTTCTTT

size: -
J: TRBJ2-7
D: -
V: TRBV12-3/TRBV12-4
CDR3: CASQTGTNGRGSYEQYF
DNA: TGTGCCAGCCAGACAGGGACTAACGGAAGGGGATCCTACGAGCAGTACTTC

size: many
J: TRBJ2-3
D: -
V: TRBV7-8
CDR3: CASTPGAGRFTDTQYF
DNA: TGTGCCAGCACCCCTGGGGCGGGGCGATTCACAGATACGCAGTATTTT

size: few
J: TRBJ2-2
D: -
V: TRBV20-1
CDR3: CSANSGTYSTGELFF
DNA: TGCAGTGCTAATTCTGGGACTTACAGCACCGGGGAGCTGTTTTTT

size: -
J: TRBJ1-2
D: -
V: TRBV20-1
CDR3: CSAIARDAGGYTF
DNA: TGCAGTGCTATCGCTCGTGATGCAGGGGGCTACACCTTC

size: -
J: TRBJ2-2
D: TRBD2
V: TRBV7-9
CDR3: CASSPGGVITGELFF
DNA: TGTGCCAGCAGCCCGGGGGGAGTTATCACCGGGGAGCTGTTTTTT

size: many
J: TRBJ2-1
D: -
V: TRBV4-1
CDR3: CASSQLTDNEQFF
DNA: TGCGCCAGCAGCCAACTAACAGACAATGAGCAGTTCTTC

size: many
J: TRBJ2-1
D: TRBD2
V: TRBV3-1
CDR3: CASSLGTSDNEQFF
DNA: TGTGCCAGCAGCCTGGGGACTAGCGACAATGAGCAGTTCTTC

size: -
J: TRBJ2-3
D: TRBD2
V: TRBV12-3/TRBV12-4
CDR3: CASSFGTSGSTDTQYF
DNA: TGTGCCAGCAGTTTTGGGACTAGCGGGAGCACAGATACGCAGTATTTT

size: many
J: TRBJ2-3
D: -
V: TRBV6-1
CDR3: CASSSIPGHTSTDTQYF
DNA: TGTGCCAGCAGCAGCATACCGGGACATACTAGCACAGATACGCAGTATTTT

size: many
J: TRBJ2-1
D: -
V: TRBV25-1
CDR3: CASSGGPSYNEQFF
DNA: TGTGCCAGCAGCGGCGGGCCATCCTACAATGAGCAGTTCTTC

size: many
J: TRBJ2-3
D: -
V: TRBV4-2
CDR3: CASSRWGAATDTQYF
DNA: TGTGCCAGCAGCCGGTGGGGAGCGGCCACAGATACGCAGTATTTT

size: many
J: TRBJ2-2
D: -
V: TRBV28
CDR3: CASSLGQGTTGELFF
DNA: TGTGCCAGCAGTTTGGGCCAGGGCACAACCGGGGAGCTGTTTTTT

size: many
J: TRBJ1-3
D: TRBD1
V: TRBV5-1
CDR3: CASSLDRGPGNTIYF
DNA: TGCGCCAGCAGCTTGGACAGGGGGCCTGGAAACACCATATATTTT

size: many
J: TRBJ2-2
D: TRBD2
V: TRBV5-1
CDR3: CASSHSRTSGTNTGELFF
DNA: TGCGCCAGCAGCCATTCCAGGACTAGCGGGACGAACACCGGGGAGCTGTTTTTT

size: many
J: TRBJ2-1
D: TRBD1
V: TRBV29-1
CDR3: CSVAGTGSSYEQFF
DNA: TGCAGCGTTGCCGGGACAGGGAGTTCCTATGAGCAGTTCTTC

size: -
J: TRBJ2-3
D: -
V: TRBV2
CDR3: CASSEGAGIPDTQYF
DNA: TGTGCCAGCAGTGAAGGGGCGGGAATCCCAGATACGCAGTATTTT

size: -
J: TRBJ2-7
D: -
V: TRBV5-6
CDR3: CASSLGRLLYEQYF
DNA: TGTGCCAGCAGCTTGGGACGGCTCCTCTACGAGCAGTACTTC

size: many
J: TRBJ2-7
D: -
V: TRBV11-2
CDR3: CASSPPTGYEQYF
DNA: TGTGCCAGCAGCCCACCGACAGGTTACGAGCAGTACTTC

size: -
J: TRBJ1-1
D: -
V: TRBV2
CDR3: CAILKRLEAFF
DNA: TGTGCCATTCTAAAGAGACTTGAAGCTTTCTTT

size: -
J: TRBJ2-1
D: -
V: TRBV11-3
CDR3: CASSHKYFDEQFF
DNA: TGTGCCAGCAGCCATAAGTATTTCGATGAGCAGTTCTTC

size: -
J: TRBJ1-1
D: TRBD1
V: TRBV10-3
CDR3: CAISPGTGSNTEAFF
DNA: TGTGCCATCAGTCCCGGGACAGGGTCGAACACTGAAGCTTTCTTT

size: -
J: TRBJ2-1
D: TRBD2
V: TRBV20-1
CDR3: CSVLDGGRAVNEQFF
DNA: TGCAGTGTTTTAGATGGAGGGAGGGCTGTAAATGAGCAGTTCTTC

size: few
J: TRBJ2-2
D: -
V: TRBV28
CDR3: CASSLSQLGGELFF
DNA: TGTGCCAGCAGTTTGAGCCAGTTAGGCGGGGAGCTGTTTTTT